The rows below give T cell receptor beta chains drawn from one sample of a study of early stage breast cancer tumors. Using immunoSEQ multiplex PCR, the repertoire was profiled, and TCRdb retains in-frame clones only, with some absent. The sample includes about 31,000 clones, around 67% seen only once; the top ten take 4.7%. The sequencing input was blood. The source is a person in their 40s with breast cancer. Each CDR3 is given with its conserved first and last residue. D genes are given only for firm matches. Clone size is not always given. Where it is, it says once, few, many or a class for expanded clones.

CDR3 DNA	CDR3 protein	D gene	CDR3 length	V gene	J gene	clone size
TGTGCCAGCTCACCACCTAGCGGATTCAATGAGCAGTTCTTC	CASSPPSGFNEQFF	NA	14	TRBV18	TRBJ2-1	NA
TGCGCCAGCAGCTTTGACGGAACCAATCAGCCCCAGCATTTT	CASSFDGTNQPQHF	NA	14	TRBV5-1	TRBJ1-5	NA
TGTGCCAGCAGCGCCCCCAGGACGGGGAGCGAAAAACTGTTTTTT	CASSAPRTGSEKLFF	NA	15	TRBV7-9	TRBJ1-4	NA
TGTGCCAGCAGCCGGACCTCTACCTATGGCTACACCTTC	CASSRTSTYGYTF	NA	13	TRBV6-5	TRBJ1-2	medium-sized
TGTGCCAGCTCACCAACAACGGACTCTGGAAACACCATATATTTT	CASSPTTDSGNTIYF	NA	15	TRBV18	TRBJ1-3	few
TGTGCCAGCAGCTCGCACCCCCGCCGGGACTTAATATTATTGAGCTCCTACAATGAGCAGTTCTTC	CASSSHPRRDLILLSSYNEQFF	NA	22	TRBV7-8	TRBJ2-1	NA
TGCGCCAGCAGCCAAGGGTTAGCGGGAGTGAGGGAGCAGTACTTC	CASSQGLAGVREQYF	TRBD2	15	TRBV4-3	TRBJ2-7	NA
TGTGCCAGCAGTGACTTGAGCACCGGGGAGCTGTTTTTT	CASSDLSTGELFF	NA	13	TRBV6-5	TRBJ2-2	NA
TGTGCCTGGAGGGGACAGTCTGGAAACACCATATATTTT	CAWRGQSGNTIYF	TRBD1	13	TRBV30	TRBJ1-3	NA
TGTGCCAGCTCAGCGATGGCAGGGGGCGCCGACACTGAAGCTTTCTTT	CASSAMAGGADTEAFF	TRBD1	16	TRBV18	TRBJ1-1	NA
TGCGCCAGCACCATAGGGACAGGGAGCGGGGAGCTGTTTTTT	CASTIGTGSGELFF	TRBD1	14	TRBV10-2	TRBJ2-2	NA
TGTGCCAGCAGCCCCGGGACTAGCGGGAGGAGGTCCTACAATGAGCAGTTCTTC	CASSPGTSGRRSYNEQFF	TRBD2	18	TRBV5-4	TRBJ2-1	NA
TGTGCCAGCAGCTTAGAACAATGGGGTGAAAAACTGTTTTTT	CASSLEQWGEKLFF	NA	14	TRBV11-2	TRBJ1-4	NA
TGTGCCAGCAGCCGGACTATGGAGGGCGGGGGGCTTAGCAATCAGCCCCAGCATTTT	CASSRTMEGGGLSNQPQHF	NA	19	TRBV14	TRBJ1-5	NA
TGTGCCAGCAGCTTCCCCGGGACAGGGGGCGACGAGCAGTACTTC	CASSFPGTGGDEQYF	TRBD1	15	TRBV11-2	TRBJ2-7	NA
TGTGCCAGCAGTTTAGGAGTTGGGACTTACGAGCAGTACTTC	CASSLGVGTYEQYF	NA	14	TRBV28	TRBJ2-7	NA
TGTGCCAGCAGCCTCTTAGCGGGAAGGTACAATGAGCAGTTCTTC	CASSLLAGRYNEQFF	TRBD2	15	TRBV7-2	TRBJ2-1	once
TGTGCCATCAGGGACGGACTAGCGGGAGCGTACACCGGGGAGCTGTTTTTT	CAIRDGLAGAYTGELFF	TRBD2	17	TRBV10-3	TRBJ2-2	NA
TGTGCCAGCAGCGGCCCAGGGTTCTATGGCTACACCTTC	CASSGPGFYGYTF	NA	13	TRBV9	TRBJ1-2	few
TGTGCCAGCAGTGAACCCTTTACCGTGGGGAATGAGCAGTTCTTC	CASSEPFTVGNEQFF	NA	15	TRBV2	TRBJ2-1	NA
TGTGCCACCGGACAGTACGGGGAGACCCAGTACTTC	CATGQYGETQYF	NA	12	TRBV19	TRBJ2-5	few
TGTGCCAGCTCACCATTGAGGGACGCGGCTCTTCGCTACACCTTC	CASSPLRDAALRYTF	NA	15	TRBV18	TRBJ1-2	NA
TGCGCCAGCAGCTTGGATACAAGACACACTGAAGCTTTCTTT	CASSLDTRHTEAFF	NA	14	TRBV5-1	TRBJ1-1	NA
TGTGCCAGCCTCAAACAGACCAGACCGGGGGGAATGAACACTGAAGCTTTCTTT	CASLKQTRPGGMNTEAFF	NA	18	TRBV21-1	TRBJ1-1	NA
TGTGCCAGCAGTTACCCCACAGCGGGAGGATTAGATGAGCAGTTCTTC	CASSYPTAGGLDEQFF	TRBD2	16	TRBV6-5	TRBJ2-1	NA
TGTGCCAGCAGCTTAGATGGGACAGGGGTGAACACCATATATTTT	CASSLDGTGVNTIYF	TRBD1	15	TRBV11-2	TRBJ1-3	NA
TGTGCCAGCAGCTCTACGCCCTATAGCAATCAGCCCCAGCATTTT	CASSSTPYSNQPQHF	NA	15	TRBV28	TRBJ1-5	NA
TGTGCCAGCGAACCGACAGGGCTATCCTACGAGCAGTACTTC	CASEPTGLSYEQYF	TRBD1	14	TRBV2	TRBJ2-7	NA
TGTGCCAGCAGCTGGAGGGGCGGGAGGGCCCGAAATACGCAGTATTTT	CASSWRGGRARNTQYF	TRBD2	16	TRBV13	TRBJ2-3	NA
TGCGCCAGCAGCTTAGAGCTCTTGAACACAGATACGCAGTATTTT	CASSLELLNTDTQYF	NA	15	TRBV5-1	TRBJ2-3	NA
TGCGCCAGCAGCCCGACAGGGGGCGTCTCTGGAAACACCATATATTTT	CASSPTGGVSGNTIYF	TRBD1	16	TRBV5-1	TRBJ1-3	NA
TGTGCCAGCAGCTCTAGCGGGAGGGCCTACGAGCAGTACTTC	CASSSSGRAYEQYF	TRBD2	14	TRBV7-9	TRBJ2-7	NA
TGTGCCAGCAGTTTTATCGTTGGCGAAACGTACAATGAGCAGTTCTTC	CASSFIVGETYNEQFF	NA	16	TRBV28	TRBJ2-1	NA
TGCAGCTCAAGAACAGGGATTGGCTACACCTTC	CSSRTGIGYTF	NA	11	TRBV29-1	TRBJ1-2	NA